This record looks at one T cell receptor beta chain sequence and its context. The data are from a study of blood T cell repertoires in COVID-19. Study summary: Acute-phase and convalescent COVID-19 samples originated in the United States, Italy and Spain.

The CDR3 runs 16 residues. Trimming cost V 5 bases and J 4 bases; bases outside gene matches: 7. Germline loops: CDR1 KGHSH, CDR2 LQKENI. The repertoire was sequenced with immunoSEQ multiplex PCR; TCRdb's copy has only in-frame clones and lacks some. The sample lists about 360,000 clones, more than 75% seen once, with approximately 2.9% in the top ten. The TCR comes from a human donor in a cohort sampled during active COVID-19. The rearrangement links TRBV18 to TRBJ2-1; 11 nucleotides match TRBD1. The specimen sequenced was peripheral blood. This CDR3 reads CASSSSRDRGYNEQFF. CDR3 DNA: TGTGCCAGCTCATCGAGTCGGGACAGGGGGTACAATGAGCAGTTCTTC.